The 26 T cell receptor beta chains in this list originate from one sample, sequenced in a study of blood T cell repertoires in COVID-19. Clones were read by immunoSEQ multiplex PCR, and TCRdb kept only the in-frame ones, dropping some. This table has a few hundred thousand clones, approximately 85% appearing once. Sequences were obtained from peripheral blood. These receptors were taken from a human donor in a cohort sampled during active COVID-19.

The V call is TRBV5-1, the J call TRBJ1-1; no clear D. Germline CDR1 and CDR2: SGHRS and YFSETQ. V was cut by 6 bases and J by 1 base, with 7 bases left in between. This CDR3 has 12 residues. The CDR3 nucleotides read TGCGCCAGCACCGGAGGGAACACTGAAGCTTTCTTT. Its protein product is CASTGGNTEAFF.

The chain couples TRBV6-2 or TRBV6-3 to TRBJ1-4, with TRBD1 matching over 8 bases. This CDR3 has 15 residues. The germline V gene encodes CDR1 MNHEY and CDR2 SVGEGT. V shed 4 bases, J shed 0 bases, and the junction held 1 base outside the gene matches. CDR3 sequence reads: CASSSDRATNEKLFF. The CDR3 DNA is TGTGCCAGCAGTTCGGACAGGGCAACTAATGAAAAACTGTTTTTT.

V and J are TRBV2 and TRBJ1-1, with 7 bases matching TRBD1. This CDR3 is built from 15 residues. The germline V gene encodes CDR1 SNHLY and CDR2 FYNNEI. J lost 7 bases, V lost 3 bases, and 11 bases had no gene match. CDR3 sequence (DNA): TGTGCCAGCAGTGATATTGCGGGGGGACAGCTTGAAGCTTTCTTT. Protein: CASSDIAGGQLEAFF.

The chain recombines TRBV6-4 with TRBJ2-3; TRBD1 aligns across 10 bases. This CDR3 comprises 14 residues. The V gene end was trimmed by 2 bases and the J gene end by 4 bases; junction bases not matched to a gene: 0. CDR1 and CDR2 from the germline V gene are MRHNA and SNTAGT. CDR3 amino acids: CASSDGQGADTQYF. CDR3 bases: TGTGCCAGCAGTGACGGACAGGGGGCAGATACGCAGTATTTT.

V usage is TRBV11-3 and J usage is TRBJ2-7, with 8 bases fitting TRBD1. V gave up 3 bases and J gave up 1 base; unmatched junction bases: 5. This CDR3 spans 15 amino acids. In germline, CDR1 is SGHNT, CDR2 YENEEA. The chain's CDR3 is CASSFGQGPSYEQYF. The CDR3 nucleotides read TGTGCCAGCAGCTTTGGACAGGGCCCTTCCTACGAGCAGTACTTC.

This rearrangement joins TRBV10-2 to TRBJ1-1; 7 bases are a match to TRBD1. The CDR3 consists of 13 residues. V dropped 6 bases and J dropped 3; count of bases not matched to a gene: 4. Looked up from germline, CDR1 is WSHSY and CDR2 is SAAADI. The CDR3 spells CASSDTGDTEAFF. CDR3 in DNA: TGCGCCAGCAGCGATACAGGGGACACTGAAGCTTTCTTT.

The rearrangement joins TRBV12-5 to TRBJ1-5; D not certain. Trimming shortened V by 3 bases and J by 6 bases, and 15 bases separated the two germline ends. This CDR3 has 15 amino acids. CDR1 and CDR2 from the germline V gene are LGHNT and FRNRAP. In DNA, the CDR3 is TGTGCTAGTGGTTTAGGCCAATCGGGGAGTCAGCCCCAGCATTTT. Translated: CASGLGQSGSQPQHF.

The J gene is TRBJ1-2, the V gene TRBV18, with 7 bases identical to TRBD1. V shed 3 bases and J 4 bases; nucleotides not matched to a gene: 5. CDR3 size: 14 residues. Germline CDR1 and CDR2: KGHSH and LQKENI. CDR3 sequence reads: CASSPTGSRYGYTF. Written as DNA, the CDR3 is TGTGCCAGCTCACCGACAGGGAGTCGCTATGGCTACACCTTC.

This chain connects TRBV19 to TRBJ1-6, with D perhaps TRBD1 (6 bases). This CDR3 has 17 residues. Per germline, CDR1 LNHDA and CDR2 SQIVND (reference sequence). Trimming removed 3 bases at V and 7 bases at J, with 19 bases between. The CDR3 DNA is TGTGCCAGTAGTATCAGGGGTTTCGACAGGAAGAATTCACCCCTCCACTTT. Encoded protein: CASSIRGFDRKNSPLHF.

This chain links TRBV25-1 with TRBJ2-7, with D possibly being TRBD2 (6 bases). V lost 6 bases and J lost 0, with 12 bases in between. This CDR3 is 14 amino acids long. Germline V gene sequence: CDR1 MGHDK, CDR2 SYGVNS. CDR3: CASSKLASSYEQYF. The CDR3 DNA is TGTGCCAGCAGCAAGCTAGCGAGCTCCTACGAGCAGTACTTC.

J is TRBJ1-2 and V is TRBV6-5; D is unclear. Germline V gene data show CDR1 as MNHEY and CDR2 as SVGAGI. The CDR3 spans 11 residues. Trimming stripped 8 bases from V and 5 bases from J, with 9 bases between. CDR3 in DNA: TGTGCCAGCGGCGCGGTGTATGGCTACACCTTC. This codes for CASGAVYGYTF.

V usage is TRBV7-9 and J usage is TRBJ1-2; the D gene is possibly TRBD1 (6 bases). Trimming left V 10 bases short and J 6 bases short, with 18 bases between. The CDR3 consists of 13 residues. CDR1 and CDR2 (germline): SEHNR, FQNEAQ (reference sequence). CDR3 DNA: TGTGCCATTCGCGGGGGGCGCGTTAATGGCTACACCTTC. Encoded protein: CAIRGGRVNGYTF.

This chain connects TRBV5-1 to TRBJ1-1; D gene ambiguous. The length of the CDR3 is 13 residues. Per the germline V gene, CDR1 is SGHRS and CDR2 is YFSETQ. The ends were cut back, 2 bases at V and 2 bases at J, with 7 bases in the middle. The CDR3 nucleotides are TGCGCCAGCAGCTTAATAGAAAACACTGAAGCTTTCTTT. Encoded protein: CASSLIENTEAFF.

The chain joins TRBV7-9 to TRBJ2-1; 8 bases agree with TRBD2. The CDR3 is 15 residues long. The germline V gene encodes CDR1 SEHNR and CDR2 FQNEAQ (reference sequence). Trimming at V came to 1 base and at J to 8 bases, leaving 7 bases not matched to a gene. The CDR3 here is CASSLDRGGMDEQFF. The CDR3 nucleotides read TGTGCCAGCAGCTTAGACCGGGGGGGTATGGATGAGCAGTTCTTC.

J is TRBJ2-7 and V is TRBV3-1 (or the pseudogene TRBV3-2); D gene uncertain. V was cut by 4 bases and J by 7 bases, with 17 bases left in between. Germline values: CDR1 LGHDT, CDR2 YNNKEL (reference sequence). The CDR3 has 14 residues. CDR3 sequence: CASSPRRVALEQYF. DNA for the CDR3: TGTGCCAGCAGCCCAAGAAGAGTCGCGTTGGAGCAGTACTTC.

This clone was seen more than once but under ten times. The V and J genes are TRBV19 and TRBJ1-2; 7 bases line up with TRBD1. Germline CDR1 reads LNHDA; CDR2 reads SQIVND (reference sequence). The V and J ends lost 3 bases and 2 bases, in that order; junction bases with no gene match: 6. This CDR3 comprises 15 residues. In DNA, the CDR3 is TGTGCCAGTAGTATCGCACAGGGGTTCAACTATGGCTACACCTTC. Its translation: CASSIAQGFNYGYTF.

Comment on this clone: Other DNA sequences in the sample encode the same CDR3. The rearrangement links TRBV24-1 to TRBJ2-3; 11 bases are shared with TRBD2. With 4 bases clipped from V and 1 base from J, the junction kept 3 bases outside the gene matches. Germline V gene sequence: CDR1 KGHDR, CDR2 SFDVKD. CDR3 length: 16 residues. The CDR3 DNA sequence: TGTGCCACCAGTGACCCACTAGCGGGGGGCACAGATACGCAGTATTTT. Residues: CATSDPLAGGTDTQYF.

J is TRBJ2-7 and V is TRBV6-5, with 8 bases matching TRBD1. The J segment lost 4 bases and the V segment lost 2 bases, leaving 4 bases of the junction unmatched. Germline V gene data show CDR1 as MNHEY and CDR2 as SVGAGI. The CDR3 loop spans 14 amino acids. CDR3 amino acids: CASSYATGDYEQYF. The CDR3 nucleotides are TGTGCCAGCAGTTACGCGACAGGGGATTACGAGCAGTACTTC.

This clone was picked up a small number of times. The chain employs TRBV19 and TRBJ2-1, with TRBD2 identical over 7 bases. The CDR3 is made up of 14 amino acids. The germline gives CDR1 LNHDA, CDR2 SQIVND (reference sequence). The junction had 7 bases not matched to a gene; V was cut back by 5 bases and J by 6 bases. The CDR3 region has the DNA TGTGCCAGTAGTGACCCTGGGACTATCAATGAGCAGTTCTTC. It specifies CASSDPGTINEQFF.

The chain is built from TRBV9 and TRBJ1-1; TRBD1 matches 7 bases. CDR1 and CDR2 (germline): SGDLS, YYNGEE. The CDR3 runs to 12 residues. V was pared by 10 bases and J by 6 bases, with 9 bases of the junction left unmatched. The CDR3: CASSGGLAEAFF. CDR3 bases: TGTGCCTCTTCAGGGGGTCTGGCTGAAGCTTTCTTT.

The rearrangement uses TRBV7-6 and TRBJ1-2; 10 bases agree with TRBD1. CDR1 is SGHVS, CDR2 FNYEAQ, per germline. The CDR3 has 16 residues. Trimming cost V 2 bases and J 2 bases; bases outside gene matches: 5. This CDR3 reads CASSLRDRGFNYGYTF. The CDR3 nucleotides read TGTGCCAGCAGCTTACGGGACAGGGGATTCAACTATGGCTACACCTTC.

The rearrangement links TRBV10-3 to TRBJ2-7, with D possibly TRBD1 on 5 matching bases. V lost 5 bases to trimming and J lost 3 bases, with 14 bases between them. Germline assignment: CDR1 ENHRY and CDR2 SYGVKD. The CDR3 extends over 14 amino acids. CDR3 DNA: TGTGCCATCAGTCCAACTCAGGGCGACTACGAGCAGTACTTC. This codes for CAISPTQGDYEQYF.

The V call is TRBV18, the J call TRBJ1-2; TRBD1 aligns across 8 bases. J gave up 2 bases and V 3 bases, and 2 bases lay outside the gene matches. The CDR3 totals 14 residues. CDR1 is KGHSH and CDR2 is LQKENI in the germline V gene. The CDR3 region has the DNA TGTGCCAGCTCACCGACAGGGGTAAACTATGGCTACACCTTC. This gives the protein CASSPTGVNYGYTF.

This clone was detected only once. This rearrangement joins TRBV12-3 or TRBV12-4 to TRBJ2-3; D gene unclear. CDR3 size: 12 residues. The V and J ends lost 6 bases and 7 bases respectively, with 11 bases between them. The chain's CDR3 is CASSPNSYTQYF. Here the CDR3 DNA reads TGTGCCAGCAGCCCTAACTCTTATACGCAGTATTTT.

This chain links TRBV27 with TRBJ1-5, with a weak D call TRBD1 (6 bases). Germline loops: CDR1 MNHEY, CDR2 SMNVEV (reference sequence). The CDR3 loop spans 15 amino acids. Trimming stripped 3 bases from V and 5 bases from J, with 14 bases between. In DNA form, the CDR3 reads TGTGCCAGCAGTTTGACCCCAGGGGTCCATCAGCCCCAGCATTTT. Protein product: CASSLTPGVHQPQHF.

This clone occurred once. The CDR3 bases are TGTGCCAGCAGTTCTACAGGGGGTAACACTGAAGCTTTCTTT. It translates to CASSSTGGNTEAFF. The chain combines TRBV7-9 with TRBJ1-1, with 8 nucleotides matching TRBD1. The CDR3 totals 14 residues. V shed 6 bases, J shed 2 bases, and the junction held 5 bases outside the gene matches. Germline V gives CDR1 SEHNR, CDR2 FQNEAQ (reference sequence).